The 27 T cell receptor beta chains reported below all come from one sample, sequenced in a study of cytomegalovirus exposure and HLA in healthy donors. Primers for the PCR totalled 60 Vbeta and 13 Jbeta. Libraries were prepared by immunoSEQ multiplex PCR; TCRdb keeps only in-frame clonotypes and omits some of them. This sample carries approximately 160,000 clones, 82% of them seen once, and the ten largest clones take about 1.6%. Sequencing was performed on PBMCs. The source of these receptors is a girl aged 5-17 years in good health and CMV-seropositive.

As regards this clone: Germline is not matched at one junction end, which may reflect a read error. CDR3 sequence (DNA): TGTGCCAGCAGCGAAGAAACTTCAGGGGTCCCTAGGTACACAGATACGCAGTATTTT. It specifies CASSEETSGVPRYTDTQYF. The rearrangement links TRBV6-1 to TRBJ2-3, with TRBD1 as a possible D gene (6 bases). This CDR3 has 19 residues. Germline V gives CDR1 MNHNS, CDR2 SASEGT.

V usage is TRBV7-9 and J usage is TRBJ1-2; D is unclear. This CDR3 region has 14 residues. Trimming removed 5 bases from V and 6 bases from J, with 16 bases in between. Germline V gene sequence: CDR1 SEHNR, CDR2 FQNEAQ (reference sequence). The CDR3 protein is CASSPVELSHGYTF. CDR3 in DNA: TGTGCCAGCAGCCCCGTTGAACTTTCGCATGGCTACACCTTC.

This chain joins TRBV7-8 and TRBJ1-1, with D possibly being TRBD1 (5 bases). The V and J ends lost 0 bases and 7 bases respectively, with 12 bases between them. Germline CDR1 is SGHVS and CDR2 is FQNEAQ. This CDR3 has 14 residues. The CDR3 nucleotides read TGTGCCAGCAGCTTAGCGTATAAGACAGTTGAAGCTTTCTTT. This gives the protein CASSLAYKTVEAFF.

The J gene is TRBJ2-1, the V gene TRBV18, with 10 bases lining up with TRBD2. This CDR3 has 17 residues. Germline CDR1 is KGHSH and CDR2 is LQKENI. Trimming removed 2 bases from V and 5 bases from J; junction bases left unmatched: 9. The CDR3 spells CASSPSSSGRSDNEQFF. The CDR3 region has the DNA TGTGCCAGCTCACCAAGCTCTAGCGGGAGATCAGACAATGAGCAGTTCTTC. The full variable domain, with the rest looked up from reference TRBV18 and TRBJ2-1, is NAGVMQNPRHLVRRRGQEARLRCSPMKGHSHVYWYRQLPEEGLKFMVYLQKENIIDESGMPKERFSAEFPKEGPSILRIQQVVRGDSAAYFCASSPSSSGRSDNEQFFGPGTRLTVL.

The J gene is TRBJ1-4, the V gene TRBV7-2, with 7 bases lining up with TRBD1. The CDR3 loop spans 16 amino acids. Trimming removed 1 base from V and 6 bases from J; junction bases left unmatched: 8. CDR1 is SGHTA and CDR2 is FQGNSA in the germline V gene. CDR3 coding DNA: TGTGCCAGCAGCTTAGTATCGACAGGGCTGTATGAAAAACTGTTTTTT. Its translation is CASSLVSTGLYEKLFF.

The CDR3 region has the DNA TGCAGCGTTGTTCCCGGGACTAGCGAACCCTTATCCGGGGAGCTGTTTTTT. It yields the protein CSVVPGTSEPLSGELFF. The V gene is TRBV29-1, the J gene TRBJ2-2; TRBD2 aligns across 10 bases. CDR1 is SQVTM, CDR2 ANQGSEA, per germline. The CDR3 spans 17 residues. V gave up 4 bases and J gave up 6 bases; unmatched junction bases: 14.

This chain connects TRBV7-9 to TRBJ2-7, with D possibly matching TRBD2 (5 bases). Germline lookup yields CDR1 SEHNR and CDR2 FQNEAQ (reference sequence). The CDR3 runs to 13 residues. Trimming removed 8 bases at V and 5 bases at J, with 16 bases between. The CDR3 DNA follows: TGTGCCAGCGGGCCGCCGGGGATCCACGAGCAGTACTTC. It is translated as CASGPPGIHEQYF.

J is TRBJ2-3 and V is TRBV12-1; the DNA was not compared with TRBD2, the D call given in the table. TRBV12-1 is a pseudogene locus. The CDR3 is made up of 14 amino acids. Here the CDR3 reads CASSFSLGTDTQYF. The CDR3, as DNA: TGTGCCAGCAGCTTTAGTCTAGGCACAGATACGCAGTATTTT.

V is TRBV4-1 and J is TRBJ2-4; a weak D match, TRBD1 (6 bases). Trimming cost V 1 base and J 9 bases, with 16 bases left between them. Germline V gene data show CDR1 as MGHRA and CDR2 as YSYEKL. The CDR3 sequence is 15 residues long. CDR3 amino acids: CASSQATGMVGIQYF. CDR3 DNA: TGCGCCAGCAGCCAAGCTACAGGGATGGTGGGCATTCAGTACTTC.

This sequence joins TRBV7-2 and TRBJ2-7; TRBD2 matches at 8 bases. Per the germline V gene, CDR1 is SGHTA and CDR2 is FQGNSA. V was clipped by 3 bases and J by 2 bases; unmatched bases: 9. The length of the CDR3 is 16 residues. The CDR3 DNA is TGTGCCAGCAGCTTCCTGCACGGGGGGGCTGCCTACGAGCAGTACTTC. Translation: CASSFLHGGAAYEQYF.

The J gene is TRBJ1-2, the V gene TRBV19, with a possible D match to TRBD1 (5 bases). This CDR3 is 13 amino acids long. Germline CDR1 is LNHDA and CDR2 is SQIVND (reference sequence). V was clipped by 4 bases and J by 4 bases, with 10 bases between them. The CDR3 sequence is CASSNQGFYGYTF. CDR3 sequence (DNA): TGTGCCAGTAGTAATCAGGGATTCTATGGCTACACCTTC.

The V call is TRBV6-5, the J call TRBJ2-7, with D perhaps TRBD1 (5 bases). From germline, CDR1 is MNHEY and CDR2 SVGAGI. The CDR3 runs 12 residues. Trimming stripped 4 bases from V and 5 bases from J, with 9 bases between. CDR3 protein: CASSLTAHEQYF. The CDR3 coding sequence is TGTGCCAGCAGTTTGACAGCCCACGAGCAGTACTTC.

This sequence joins TRBV4-2 and TRBJ2-3, with 8 bases that match TRBD1. The CDR3 totals 16 residues. CDR1 LGHNA and CDR2 YNFKEQ come from the germline V gene. Trimming took 0 bases from V and 4 from J; bases not matched to a gene: 6. The CDR3 here is CASSQETGTGSDTQYF. CDR3 bases: TGTGCCAGCAGCCAAGAAACCGGGACAGGCTCAGATACGCAGTATTTT.

This chain's CDR3 is CASSWRNLNTEAFF. The DNA for the CDR3 is TGCGCCAGCAGCTGGAGGAACTTGAACACTGAAGCTTTCTTT. The chain employs TRBV5-1 and TRBJ1-1; D not certain. Per the germline V gene, CDR1 is SGHRS and CDR2 is YFSETQ. This CDR3 contains 14 residues. V was trimmed by 3 bases and J by 0 bases, leaving 9 bases between them. The variable domain in full, completed from reference TRBV5-1 and TRBJ1-1, reads KAGVTQTPRYLIKTRGQQVTLSCSPISGHRSVSWYQQTPGQGLQFLFEYFSETQRNKGNFPGRFSGRQFSNSRSEMNVSTLELGDSALYLCASSWRNLNTEAFFGQGTRLTVV.

V gene TRBV5-1 combines with J gene TRBJ2-3; 10 bases line up with TRBD2. V shed 4 bases and J 1 base; nucleotides not matched to a gene: 6. The CDR3 has 16 amino acids. Germline CDR1 reads SGHRS; CDR2 reads YFSETQ. The CDR3 loop is CASSRSGTSGTDTQYF. CDR3 coding DNA: TGCGCCAGCAGCAGGTCCGGGACTAGCGGCACAGATACGCAGTATTTT.

This clone was seen only once. This rearrangement joins TRBV5-4 to TRBJ2-7; a possible D gene is TRBD1 (5 bases). The CDR3 length is 15 residues. V lost 0 bases and J 7 bases, leaving 17 bases between the germline ends. The germline V gene has CDR1 SGHNT and CDR2 YYREEE (reference sequence). The CDR3 reads CASSLAGQTAREQYF. The CDR3 nucleotides are TGTGCCAGCAGCTTGGCAGGGCAAACAGCCAGGGAGCAGTACTTC.

This clone was detected ten times or more. V gene TRBV27 combines with J gene TRBJ2-1; 11 nucleotides match TRBD1. The CDR3 is 16 residues long. V trimming: 1 base; J trimming: 8 bases; junction bases outside the gene matches: 7. Germline V gives CDR1 MNHEY, CDR2 SMNVEV (reference sequence). CDR3 in DNA: TGTGCCAGCAGTTTATGGAGGACAGGGGGCGAGGATGAGCAGTTCTTC. It translates to CASSLWRTGGEDEQFF.

The rearrangement uses TRBV15 and TRBJ1-1; D is possibly TRBD1 (5 bases). This CDR3 comprises 14 residues. Germline lookup yields CDR1 LNHNV and CDR2 YYDKDF (reference sequence). V lost 3 bases to trimming and J lost 6 bases, with 14 bases between them. For the CDR3, the DNA is TGTGCCACCAGCAGCAGGGCTGTTAACCCTGAAGCTTTCTTT. This translates into CATSSRAVNPEAFF. Full variable domain (rest looked up from reference TRBV15 and TRBJ1-1): DAMVIQNPRYQVTQFGKPVTLSCSQTLNHNVMYWYQQKSSQAPKLLFHYYDKDFNNEADTPDNFQSRRPNTSFCFLDIRSPGLGDTAMYLCATSSRAVNPEAFFGQGTRLTVV.

Notes on this clone: The junction differs from germline at one of its ends, possibly a read error. The chain couples TRBV7-7 to TRBJ2-1; TRBD2 matches at 14 bases. Per the germline V gene, CDR1 is SSHAT and CDR2 is FNYEAQ (reference sequence). The CDR3 length is 17 residues. CDR3 protein: CASSLTSGGGTYNEQFF. The CDR3 coding sequence is TGTGCTAGCAGCTTGACTAGCGGGGGGGGTACCTACAATGAGCAGTTCTTC.

This chain joins TRBV6-4 and TRBJ2-1; the match to TRBD1 covers 10 bases. The V gene end was trimmed by 2 bases and the J gene end by 7 bases; junction bases not matched to a gene: 2. Germline V gene sequence: CDR1 MRHNA, CDR2 SNTAGT. This CDR3 has 14 amino acids. As DNA, the CDR3 is TGTGCCAGCAGTGACCTGGGACAGGGGAATGAGCAGTTCTTC. It encodes CASSDLGQGNEQFF.

This clone was seen a single time. The CDR3 sequence is CASSQDQGADTQYF. CDR3 coding DNA: TGCGCCAGCAGCCAAGATCAGGGGGCCGATACGCAGTATTTT. This rearrangement joins TRBV4-3 to TRBJ2-3; 8 bases match TRBD1. The CDR3 has 14 residues. The ends lost 0 bases at V and 6 bases at J; junction bases unmatched: 2. Germline CDR1 reads LGHNA; CDR2 reads YSLEER.

The genes are TRBV6-5 and TRBJ1-2; D may be TRBD1 (6 bases). CDR3 length: 13 amino acids. Trimming took 5 bases from V and 4 from J, leaving 11 bases between them. The germline V gene has CDR1 MNHEY and CDR2 SVGAGI. This CDR3 is CASSLQGPYGYTF. The CDR3 bases are TGTGCCAGCAGTCTACAGGGCCCCTATGGCTACACCTTC.

The rearrangement links TRBV4-1 to TRBJ1-1; D gene ambiguous. V lost 3 bases and J 0 bases, leaving 11 bases between the germline ends. Per the germline V gene, CDR1 is MGHRA and CDR2 is YSYEKL. CDR3 length: 15 amino acids. CDR3 loop: CASSHLGDLNTEAFF. The DNA of the CDR3 is TGCGCCAGCAGCCACTTGGGTGACTTGAACACTGAAGCTTTCTTT.

This clone was detected only a few times. The genes are TRBV30 and TRBJ2-7, with a possible D match to TRBD2 (6 bases). Trimming took 1 base from V and 6 from J, leaving 13 bases between them. CDR1 GTSNPN and CDR2 SVGIG come from the germline V gene (reference sequence). This CDR3 is built from 13 residues. The CDR3, as DNA: TGTGCCTGGAGTGGACAGAACGGGGGCGAGCAGTACTTC. Residues: CAWSGQNGGEQYF. Based on the CDR3 plus reference TRBV30 and TRBJ2-7, the full variable domain is SQTIHQWPATLVQPVGSPLSLECTVEGTSNPNLYWYRQAAGRGLQLLFYSVGIGQISSEVPQNLSASRPQDRQFILSSKKLLLSDSGFYLCAWSGQNGGEQYFGPGTRLTVT.

In its sample, this clone was seen a few times. The J gene is TRBJ1-1, the V gene TRBV28, with a possible D match to TRBD1 (6 bases). Germline assignment: CDR1 MDHEN and CDR2 SYDVKM. Trimming shortened V by 6 bases and J by 2 bases, and 13 bases separated the two germline ends. The CDR3 extends over 14 amino acids. The CDR3 is CASRNSDRNTEAFF. As DNA, the CDR3 is TGTGCCAGCAGGAATTCGGACAGAAACACTGAAGCTTTCTTT.

The chain recombines TRBV7-9 with TRBJ1-2; TRBD1 agrees at 9 bases. Trimming cost V 5 bases and J 4 bases; bases outside gene matches: 5. Germline assignment: CDR1 SEHNR and CDR2 FQNEAQ (reference sequence). The CDR3 covers 14 residues. The CDR3 DNA sequence: TGTGCCAGCAGCGGGGACAGGGCTCCCTATGGCTACACCTTC. It encodes CASSGDRAPYGYTF.

V usage is TRBV25-1 and J usage is TRBJ2-7; 9 bases agree with TRBD2. V shed 1 base and J 1 base; nucleotides not matched to a gene: 2. The CDR3 covers 15 residues. Germline values: CDR1 MGHDK, CDR2 SYGVNS. The CDR3, as DNA: TGTGCCAGCAGTGAATCGACTAGCGGATCCTACGAGCAGTACTTC. It yields the protein CASSESTSGSYEQYF.